This TCR beta chain was sequenced during a study of cytomegalovirus exposure and HLA in healthy donors. Broader study findings: High specificity and sensitivity for cytomegalovirus status were reported for the classifier. The authors confirmed in vitro that a few CMV-associated chains were specific for CMV antigens. Most TCR sequences were seen very rarely across donors, but some public TCRs occurred in many.

A word on this clone: Its antigen is still unknown.

Profiling relied on immunoSEQ multiplex PCR, and the TCRdb table lists in-frame clones only, not all of them. The data show some 130,000 clones, approximately 82% seen once. The CDR3 is 15 amino acids. V lost 7 bases and J lost 7, with 25 bases in between. Germline assignment: CDR1 SQVTM and CDR2 ANQGSEA. The gene calls are TRBV29-1 and TRBJ1-2; D might be TRBD1 (6 bases). The sequence was collected from a man aged 25 to 45 in good health and CMV-seropositive. Input material: PBMCs. The CDR3: CSATKTGSFTGGYTF. Here the CDR3 DNA reads TGCAGCGCCACTAAAACAGGGAGCTTTACGGGTGGCTACACCTTC.